This T cell receptor beta chain emerged from a study of blood T cell repertoires in COVID-19. Study summary: In each case, the material was cDNA or gDNA derived from T cells, B-cell-depleted T cells, or PBMCs.

Data came from immunoSEQ multiplex PCR; TCRdb stores just in-frame clones and leaves some out. Of under 200,000 clones in the sample, approximately 85% were seen once. Enrolled during active infection, Seattle patients were then followed longitudinally. The TCR sequence derives from a woman aged 55-70 years with COVID-19, enrolled during active disease. Sequenced: peripheral blood.

Written as DNA, the CDR3 is TGTGCCTCTTTTGACAGATCTAATGAAAAACTGTTTTTT. It translates to CASFDRSNEKLFF. V usage is TRBV19 and J usage is TRBJ1-4; possibly TRBD1 for D (5 bases). Trimming left V 11 bases short and J 3 bases short, with 13 bases between. CDR3 length: 13 amino acids. In germline, CDR1 is LNHDA, CDR2 SQIVND (reference sequence).